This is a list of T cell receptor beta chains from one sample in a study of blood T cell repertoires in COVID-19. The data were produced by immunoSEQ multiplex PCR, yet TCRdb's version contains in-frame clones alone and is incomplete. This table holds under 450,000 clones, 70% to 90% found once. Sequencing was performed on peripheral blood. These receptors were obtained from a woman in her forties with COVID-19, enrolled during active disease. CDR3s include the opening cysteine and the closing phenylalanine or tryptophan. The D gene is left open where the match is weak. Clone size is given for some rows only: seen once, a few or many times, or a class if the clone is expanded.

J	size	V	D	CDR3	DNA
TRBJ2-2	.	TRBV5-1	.	CASSLVSGNGELFF	TGCGCCAGCAGCTTGGTCTCCGGGAACGGGGAGCTGTTTTTT
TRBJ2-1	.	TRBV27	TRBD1	CASSLSGQGARGSSYNEQFF	TGTGCCAGCAGTTTATCGGGACAGGGGGCGCGGGGAAGCTCCTACAATGAGCAGTTCTTC
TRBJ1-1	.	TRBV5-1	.	CASSLAGANTEAFF	TGCGCCAGCAGCTTGGCAGGGGCCAACACTGAAGCTTTCTTT
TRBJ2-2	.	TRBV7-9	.	CASSLLQGTGELFF	TGTGCCAGCAGCTTACTCCAGGGAACCGGGGAGCTGTTTTTT
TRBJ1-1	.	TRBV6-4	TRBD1	CASRGTGRNGLYTEAFF	TGTGCCAGCAGGGGGACAGGGAGGAATGGCCTCTACACTGAAGCTTTCTTT
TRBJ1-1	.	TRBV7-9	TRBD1	CASSHAGGRNTEAFF	TGTGCCAGCAGCCATGCAGGGGGCAGAAACACTGAAGCTTTCTTT
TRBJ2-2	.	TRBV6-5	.	CAGQSTGELFF	TGTGCCGGACAGAGCACCGGGGAGCTGTTTTTT
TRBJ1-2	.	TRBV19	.	CASRVIAGENYGYTF	TGTGCCAGTCGCGTCATAGCGGGCGAGAACTATGGCTACACCTTC
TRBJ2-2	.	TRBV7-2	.	CASSFDYNTGELFF	TGTGCCAGCAGCTTTGACTATAACACCGGGGAGCTGTTTTTT
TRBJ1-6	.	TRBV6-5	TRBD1	CASRSRTGGFSPLHF	TGTGCCAGCAGATCAAGGACAGGGGGATTTTCACCCCTCCACTTT
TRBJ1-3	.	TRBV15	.	CATSTRRGESGNTIYF	TGTGCCACCAGCACTAGACGGGGAGAGTCCGGAAACACCATATATTTT
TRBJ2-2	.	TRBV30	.	CAWSSEGLDTGELFF	TGTGCCTGGAGCTCAGAGGGACTCGACACCGGGGAGCTGTTTTTT
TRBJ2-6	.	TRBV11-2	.	CASSSHRAGANVLTF	TGTGCCAGCAGCTCCCACAGGGCTGGGGCCAACGTCCTGACTTTC
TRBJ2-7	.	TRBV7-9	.	CASSLGRTEQYF	TGTGCCAGCAGCTTAGGCAGAACCGAGCAGTACTTC
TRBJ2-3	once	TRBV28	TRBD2	CASSRPSAGASTDTQYF	TGTGCCAGCAGTCGCCCCTCAGCGGGGGCTAGCACAGATACGCAGTATTTT
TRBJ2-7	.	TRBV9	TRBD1	CASSAQTGGNYEQYF	TGTGCCAGCAGCGCCCAGACAGGGGGTAACTACGAGCAGTACTTC
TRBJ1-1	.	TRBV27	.	CATRLNRGAYTEAFF	TGTGCCACCCGACTCAATCGGGGGGCTTACACTGAAGCTTTCTTT
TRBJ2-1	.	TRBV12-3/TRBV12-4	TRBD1	CASRRGRDEQFF	TGTGCCAGCAGAAGGGGGCGGGATGAGCAGTTCTTC
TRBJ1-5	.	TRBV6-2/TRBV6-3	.	CASSLTPTGPQHF	TGTGCCAGCAGTCTCACCCCTACAGGGCCCCAGCATTTT
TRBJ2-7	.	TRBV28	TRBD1	CASQRQGYEQYF	TGTGCCAGCCAACGACAGGGCTACGAGCAGTACTTC
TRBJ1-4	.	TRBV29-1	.	CSVLEPRGGRNEKLFF	TGCAGCGTTCTTGAACCCCGGGGTGGCAGGAATGAAAAACTGTTTTTT
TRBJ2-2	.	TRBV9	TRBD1	CASSARQGVNTGELFF	TGTGCCAGCAGCGCCCGACAGGGGGTCAACACCGGGGAGCTGTTTTTT
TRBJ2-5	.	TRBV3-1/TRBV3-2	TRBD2	CASSLSGLDLSETQYF	TGTGCCAGCAGCCTGTCAGGACTAGATCTAAGCGAGACCCAGTACTTC
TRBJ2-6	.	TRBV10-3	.	CATQGGGANVLTF	TGTGCCACCCAGGGAGGTGGGGCCAACGTCCTGACTTTC
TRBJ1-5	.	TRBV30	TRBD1	CAWSRQGAQPQHF	TGTGCCTGGAGTAGACAGGGGGCTCAGCCCCAGCATTTT
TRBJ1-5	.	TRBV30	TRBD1	CAWSGTGGLVQPQHF	TGTGCCTGGAGTGGAACAGGGGGGTTGGTTCAGCCCCAGCATTTT
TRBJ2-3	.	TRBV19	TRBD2	CASSSGTSGRIDTQYF	TGTGCCAGTAGTTCCGGGACTAGCGGGAGGATAGATACGCAGTATTTT
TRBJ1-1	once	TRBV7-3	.	CASSYGLATEAFF	TGTGCCAGCAGCTATGGACTAGCCACTGAAGCTTTCTTT
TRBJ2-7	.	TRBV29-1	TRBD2	CSVEETSGKPYEQYF	TGCAGCGTTGAAGAGACTAGCGGAAAACCCTACGAGCAGTACTTC
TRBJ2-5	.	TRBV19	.	CASSIGFRGTQETQYF	TGTGCCAGTAGTATAGGGTTTAGGGGAACCCAAGAGACCCAGTACTTC
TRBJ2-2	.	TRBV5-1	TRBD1	CASSLATDRANTGELFF	TGCGCCAGCAGCTTGGCTACGGACAGGGCGAACACCGGGGAGCTGTTTTTT
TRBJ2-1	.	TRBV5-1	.	CASSNRQHSSYNEQFF	TGCGCCAGCAGCAACCGACAGCATTCCTCCTACAATGAGCAGTTCTTC
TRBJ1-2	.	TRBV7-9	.	CASSVVRGYTF	TGTGCCAGCAGCGTAGTCCGGGGCTACACCTTC
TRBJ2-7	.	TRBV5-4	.	CASSLAGSGSYEQYF	TGTGCCAGCAGCTTGGCCGGTAGCGGTTCCTACGAGCAGTACTTC
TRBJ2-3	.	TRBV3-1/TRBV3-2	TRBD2	CASSRRPSGFSDTQYF	TGTGCCAGCAGCCGAAGGCCTAGCGGATTTTCAGATACGCAGTATTTT
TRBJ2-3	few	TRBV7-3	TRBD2	CASSHSGGPTDTQYF	TGTGCCAGCAGCCACAGCGGGGGGCCCACAGATACGCAGTATTTT
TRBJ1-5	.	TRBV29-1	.	CSVAGHPDQPQHF	TGCAGCGTTGCGGGACACCCGGATCAGCCCCAGCATTTT
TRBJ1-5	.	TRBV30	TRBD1	CAWSLTGGQPQHF	TGTGCCTGGAGTCTGACAGGGGGGCAGCCCCAGCATTTT
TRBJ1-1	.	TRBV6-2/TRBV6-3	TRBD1	CASSYRARGRRTEAFF	TGTGCCAGCAGTTACCGCGCCAGGGGGCGGCGCACTGAAGCTTTCTTT
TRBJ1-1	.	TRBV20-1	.	CRATGGAFF	TGCAGGGCGACCGGGGGAGCTTTCTTT
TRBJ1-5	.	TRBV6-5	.	CASSQTVLQKPQHF	TGTGCCAGCAGCCAGACAGTTCTCCAAAAGCCCCAGCATTTT
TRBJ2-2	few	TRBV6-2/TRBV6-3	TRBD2	CASSYSERERFTGELFF	TGTGCCAGCAGTTACTCGGAGCGGGAGCGTTTCACCGGGGAGCTGTTTTTT
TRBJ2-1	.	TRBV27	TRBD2	CASSPRLAGVAYNEQFF	TGTGCCAGCAGTCCCAGACTAGCGGGAGTGGCCTACAATGAGCAGTTCTTC
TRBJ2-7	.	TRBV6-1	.	CASSERGPYEQYF	TGTGCCAGCAGTGAAAGGGGCCCCTACGAGCAGTACTTC